Listed below are T cell receptor beta chains from one sample, sequenced in a study of blood T cell repertoires in COVID-19. The method was immunoSEQ multiplex PCR; TCRdb's version includes in-frame clones alone and lacks a portion of them. The table has 100,000 or so clones, 80% to 90% seen once. Sequencing input: peripheral blood. These receptors all come from a woman under 40 with acute or convalescent COVID-19. The CDR3 runs from the conserved cysteine through the conserved F or W. D genes are given only for firm matches. Part of the rows lack a size; the others show once, few, many or a class for expanded clones.

cdr3_aa,cdr3_nt,d_call,j_call,v_call,clone_size
CASSALAGASTGELFF,TGTGCCAGCAGTGCCCTAGCGGGGGCTTCCACCGGGGAGCTGTTTTTT,TRBD2,TRBJ2-2,TRBV2,few
CAWALQSSGNTIYF,TGTGCCTGGGCATTACAGAGCTCTGGAAACACCATATATTTT,.,TRBJ1-3,TRBV30,.
CASSLHGANTEAFF,TGTGCCAGCAGCTTACATGGGGCGAACACTGAAGCTTTCTTT,.,TRBJ1-1,TRBV7-3,.
CAREISGADNEQFF,TGTGCCCGGGAGATTAGCGGGGCTGACAATGAGCAGTTCTTC,TRBD2,TRBJ2-1,TRBV30,.
CASSQAGGVLSYEQYF,TGTGCCAGCAGCCAGGCGGGGGGCGTTCTTTCTTACGAGCAGTACTTC,TRBD2,TRBJ2-7,TRBV14,.
CASSLWSADYGYTF,TGCGCCAGCAGCTTATGGTCGGCGGACTATGGCTACACCTTC,.,TRBJ1-2,TRBV5-1,few
CATSDTGEGSNQPQHF,TGTGCCACCAGTGATACGGGGGAAGGTAGCAATCAGCCCCAGCATTTT,.,TRBJ1-5,TRBV24-1,.
CASSPGTSGSQAYEQYF,TGTGCCAGCAGCCCCGGGACTAGCGGGTCTCAAGCCTACGAGCAGTACTTC,TRBD2,TRBJ2-7,TRBV7-6,.
CASSFWAGTEAFF,TGTGCCAGCAGTTTTTGGGCAGGCACTGAAGCTTTCTTT,.,TRBJ1-1,TRBV12-3/TRBV12-4,.
CASTTPRGGDPEAFF,TGTGCCAGCACTACACCACGGGGCGGGGACCCTGAAGCTTTCTTT,.,TRBJ1-1,TRBV6-6,once
CASSFGGFEAFF,TGTGCCAGCAGTTTCGGAGGATTTGAAGCTTTCTTT,.,TRBJ1-1,TRBV12-3/TRBV12-4,.
CASSFLAGPSAEQYF,TGTGCCAGCAGCTTCTTAGCGGGGCCTTCCGCCGAGCAGTACTTC,TRBD2,TRBJ2-7,TRBV7-9,.
CASSPTTGGGSYNEQFF,TGTGCCAGCAGTCCCACGACAGGCGGGGGCTCCTACAATGAGCAGTTCTTC,.,TRBJ2-1,TRBV25-1,.
CASSVEVTEAFF,TGTGCCAGCAGCGTCGAGGTTACTGAAGCTTTCTTT,.,TRBJ1-1,TRBV7-9,.
CASSQDAEDGQYF,TGTGCCAGCAGCCAAGATGCAGAAGATGGGCAGTACTTC,.,TRBJ2-7,TRBV4-2,.
CASSQDLFVAGGYEQYF,TGCGCCAGCAGCCAAGATTTGTTCGTGGCGGGAGGGTACGAGCAGTACTTC,TRBD2,TRBJ2-7,TRBV4-1,.
CASGPWRRDSGVHTGELFF,TGTGCTAGTGGTCCCTGGAGGAGGGATAGCGGGGTACACACCGGGGAGCTGTTTTTT,TRBD2,TRBJ2-2,TRBV12-5,.
CASSSVASGGYTF,TGCGCCAGCAGCTCTGTGGCCTCGGGGGGCTACACCTTC,.,TRBJ1-2,TRBV5-1,.